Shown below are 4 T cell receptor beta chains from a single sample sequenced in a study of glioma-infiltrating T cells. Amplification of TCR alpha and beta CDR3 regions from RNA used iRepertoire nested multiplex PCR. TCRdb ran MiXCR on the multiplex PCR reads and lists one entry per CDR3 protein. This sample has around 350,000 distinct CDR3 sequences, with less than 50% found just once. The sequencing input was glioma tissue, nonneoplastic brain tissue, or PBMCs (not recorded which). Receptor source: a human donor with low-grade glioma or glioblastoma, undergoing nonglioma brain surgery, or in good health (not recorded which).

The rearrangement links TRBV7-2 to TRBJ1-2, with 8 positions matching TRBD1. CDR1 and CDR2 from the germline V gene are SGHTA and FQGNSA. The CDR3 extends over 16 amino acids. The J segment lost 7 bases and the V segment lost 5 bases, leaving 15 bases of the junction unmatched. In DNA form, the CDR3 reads TGTGCCAGCAGCCCCGGGGAACACAGGGGGAGGTCTGGCTACACCTTC. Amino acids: CASSPGEHRGRSGYTF. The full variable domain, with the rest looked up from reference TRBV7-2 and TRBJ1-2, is GAGVSQSPSNKVTEKGKDVELRCDPISGHTALYWYRQSLGQGLEFLIYFQGNSAPDKSGLPSDRFSAERTGGSVSTLTIQRTQQEDSAVYLCASSPGEHRGRSGYTFGSGTRLTVV.

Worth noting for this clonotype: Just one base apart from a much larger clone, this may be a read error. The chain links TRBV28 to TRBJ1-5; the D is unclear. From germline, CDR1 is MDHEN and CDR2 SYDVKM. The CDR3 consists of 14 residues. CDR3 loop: CASSLWGGNHPQHF. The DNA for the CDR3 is TGTGCCAGCAGTTTATGGGGAGGCAATCACCCCCAGCATTTT.

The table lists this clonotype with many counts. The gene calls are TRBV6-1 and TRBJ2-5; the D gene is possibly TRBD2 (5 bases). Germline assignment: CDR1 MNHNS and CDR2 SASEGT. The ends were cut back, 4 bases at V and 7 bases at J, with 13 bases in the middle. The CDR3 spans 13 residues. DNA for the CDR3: TGTGCCAGCAGTGGTGTGAAAGGAGGGACCCAGTACTTC. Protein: CASSGVKGGTQYF.

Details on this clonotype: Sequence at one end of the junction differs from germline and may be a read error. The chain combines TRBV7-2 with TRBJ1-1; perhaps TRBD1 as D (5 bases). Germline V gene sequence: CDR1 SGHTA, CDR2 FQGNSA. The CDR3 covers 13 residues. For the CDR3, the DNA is TGTGCCAGCAGACGCCAGGGAAACACTGAAGGTTTCTTT. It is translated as CASRRQGNTEGFF.